This entry describes one T cell receptor (beta chain). As yet, its antigen is unknown. Lactation, pregnancy, other autoimmune disease or uncontrolled infection excluded patients. Clinical symptoms, serum thyroxine, TRAb, thyroid ultrasound and orbital computed tomography informed diagnoses. The data were obtained in a study of T cells in Graves' hyperthyroidism and ophthalmopathy. Study-level findings and limits: Ophthalmopathy prediction by the model preceded onset by a median about 6.5 months.

TCR beta CDR3 regions were amplified from RNA. HTBI primers were the set used in a first-round RT-PCR of the TCR CDR3. One entry per CDR3 protein, called by TCRdb with MiXCR from the multiplex PCR reads. The data show around 800,000 distinct CDR3 sequences, 38% seen once. The germline gives CDR1 SGHTA, CDR2 FQGNSA. This CDR3 is 17 amino acids long. J was trimmed by 2 bases and V by 6 bases; bases with no gene match: 11. The J gene is TRBJ2-7, the V gene TRBV7-2, with TRBD2 identical over 12 bases. Sequencing was done on a sample of blood. The clonotype originates from a man aged 18 to 35 with Graves' hyperthyroidism. CDR3 coding DNA: TGTGCCAGCAGTCCTACCCCACTAGCGGGAGGTACCTACGAGCAGTACTTC. Translation: CASSPTPLAGGTYEQYF.